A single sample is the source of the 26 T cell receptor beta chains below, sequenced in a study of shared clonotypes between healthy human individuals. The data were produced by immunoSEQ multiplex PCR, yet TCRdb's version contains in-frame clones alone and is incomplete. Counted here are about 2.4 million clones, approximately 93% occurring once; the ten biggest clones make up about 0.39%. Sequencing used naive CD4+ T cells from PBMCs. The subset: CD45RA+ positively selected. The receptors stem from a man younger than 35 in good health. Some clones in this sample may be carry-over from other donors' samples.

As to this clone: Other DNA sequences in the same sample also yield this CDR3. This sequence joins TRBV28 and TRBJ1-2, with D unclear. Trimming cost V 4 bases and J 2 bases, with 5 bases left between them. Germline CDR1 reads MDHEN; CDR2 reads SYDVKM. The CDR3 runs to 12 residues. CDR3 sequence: CASSSGNYGYTF. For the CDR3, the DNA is TGTGCCAGCAGTTCAGGAAACTATGGCTACACCTTC.

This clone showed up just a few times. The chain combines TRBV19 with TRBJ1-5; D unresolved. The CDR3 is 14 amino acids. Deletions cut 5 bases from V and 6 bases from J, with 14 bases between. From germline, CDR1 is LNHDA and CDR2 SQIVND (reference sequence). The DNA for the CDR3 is TGTGCCAGTAGTTTCGAGCGCGTAGCTCAGCCCCAGCATTTT. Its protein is CASSFERVAQPQHF.

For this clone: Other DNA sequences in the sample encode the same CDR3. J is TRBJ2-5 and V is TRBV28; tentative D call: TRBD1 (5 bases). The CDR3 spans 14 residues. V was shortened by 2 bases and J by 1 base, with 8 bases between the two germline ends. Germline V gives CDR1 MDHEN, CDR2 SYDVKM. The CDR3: CASSLTTVQETQYF. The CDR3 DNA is TGTGCCAGCAGTTTAACGACAGTCCAAGAGACCCAGTACTTC.

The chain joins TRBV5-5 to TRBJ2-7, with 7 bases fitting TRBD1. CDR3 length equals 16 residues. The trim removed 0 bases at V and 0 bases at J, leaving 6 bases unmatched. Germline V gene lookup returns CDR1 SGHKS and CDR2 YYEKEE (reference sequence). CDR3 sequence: CASSLATGSVSYEQYF. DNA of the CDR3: TGTGCCAGCAGCTTGGCGACAGGGTCAGTCTCCTACGAGCAGTACTTC.

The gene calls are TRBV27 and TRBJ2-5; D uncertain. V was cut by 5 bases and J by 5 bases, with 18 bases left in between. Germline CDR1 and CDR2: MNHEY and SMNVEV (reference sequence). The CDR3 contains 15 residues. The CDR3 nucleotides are TGTGCCAGCAGTCCAAGGCTGGTTCGTTCCGAGACCCAGTACTTC. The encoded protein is CASSPRLVRSETQYF.

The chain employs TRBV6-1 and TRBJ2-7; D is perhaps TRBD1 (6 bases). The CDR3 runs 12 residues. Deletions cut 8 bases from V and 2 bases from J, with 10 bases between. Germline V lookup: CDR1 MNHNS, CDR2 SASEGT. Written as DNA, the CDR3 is TGTGCCAGCTGTGGACAGACCTACGAGCAGTACTTC. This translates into CASCGQTYEQYF.

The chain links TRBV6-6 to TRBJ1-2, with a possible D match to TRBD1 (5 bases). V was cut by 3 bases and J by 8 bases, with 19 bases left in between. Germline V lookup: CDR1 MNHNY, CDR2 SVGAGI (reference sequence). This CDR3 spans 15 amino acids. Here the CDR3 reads CASSYRGGNSWGYTF. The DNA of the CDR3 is TGTGCCAGCAGTTATCGGGGGGGAAACTCGTGGGGCTACACCTTC.

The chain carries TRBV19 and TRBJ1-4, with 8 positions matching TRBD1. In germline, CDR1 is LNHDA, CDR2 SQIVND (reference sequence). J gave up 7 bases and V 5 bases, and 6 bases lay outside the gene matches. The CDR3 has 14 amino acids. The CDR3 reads CASSLRQGIEKLFF. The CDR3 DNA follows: TGTGCCAGTAGTCTGCGACAGGGGATTGAAAAACTGTTTTTT.

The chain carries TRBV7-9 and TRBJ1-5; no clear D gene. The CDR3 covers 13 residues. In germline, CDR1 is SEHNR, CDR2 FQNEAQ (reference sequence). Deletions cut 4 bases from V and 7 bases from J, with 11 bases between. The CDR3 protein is CASSYAGGQPQHF. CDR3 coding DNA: TGTGCCAGCAGCTACGCAGGTGGGCAGCCCCAGCATTTT.

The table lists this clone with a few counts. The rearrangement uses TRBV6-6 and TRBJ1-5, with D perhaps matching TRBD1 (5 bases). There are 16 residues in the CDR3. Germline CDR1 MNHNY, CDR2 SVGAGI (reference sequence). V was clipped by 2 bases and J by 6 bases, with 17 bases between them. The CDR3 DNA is TGTGCCAGCAGTTACCTACAGGTTCCCGTGAGTCAGCCCCAGCATTTT. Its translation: CASSYLQVPVSQPQHF.

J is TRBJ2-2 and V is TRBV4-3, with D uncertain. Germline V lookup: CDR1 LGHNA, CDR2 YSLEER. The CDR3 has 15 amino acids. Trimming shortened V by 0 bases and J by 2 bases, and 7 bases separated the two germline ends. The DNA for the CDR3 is TGCGCCAGCAGCCAAGAGCCAGGTAACACCGGGGAGCTGTTTTTT. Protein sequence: CASSQEPGNTGELFF.

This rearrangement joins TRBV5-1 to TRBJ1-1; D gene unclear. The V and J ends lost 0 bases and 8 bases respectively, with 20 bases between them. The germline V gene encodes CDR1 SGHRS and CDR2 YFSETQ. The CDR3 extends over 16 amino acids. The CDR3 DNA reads TGCGCCAGCAGCTTGGGCGGAAACGGCCAAGGCCGAGAAGCTTTCTTT. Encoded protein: CASSLGGNGQGREAFF.

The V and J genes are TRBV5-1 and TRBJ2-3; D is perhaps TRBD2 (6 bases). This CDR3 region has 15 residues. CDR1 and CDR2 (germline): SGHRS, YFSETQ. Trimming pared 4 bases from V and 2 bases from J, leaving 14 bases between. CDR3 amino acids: CASSKVGGSTDTQYF. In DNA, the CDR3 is TGCGCCAGCAGCAAGGTGGGGGGTTCCACAGATACGCAGTATTTT.

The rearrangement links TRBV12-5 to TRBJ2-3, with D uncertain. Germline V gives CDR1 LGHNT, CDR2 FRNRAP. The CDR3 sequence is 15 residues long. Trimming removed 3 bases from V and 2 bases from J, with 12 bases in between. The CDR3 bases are TGTGCTAGTGGTTTCCTGACGCCATACACAGATACGCAGTATTTT. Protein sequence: CASGFLTPYTDTQYF.

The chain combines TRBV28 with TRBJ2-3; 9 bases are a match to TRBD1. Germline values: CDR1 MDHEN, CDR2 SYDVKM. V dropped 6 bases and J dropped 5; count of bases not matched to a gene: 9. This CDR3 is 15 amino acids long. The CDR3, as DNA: TGTGCCAGCAGCTTCCGGGACAGGGACCGAGATACGCAGTATTTT. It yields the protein CASSFRDRDRDTQYF.

In DNA, the CDR3 is TGTGCCAGCATATCATGGAGGGGTACGCAGTATTTT. Encoded protein: CASISWRGTQYF. This chain uses TRBV7-2 with TRBJ2-3; D is perhaps TRBD2 (6 bases). Germline lookup yields CDR1 SGHTA and CDR2 FQGNSA. V was clipped by 7 bases and J by 8 bases, with 13 bases between them. This CDR3 contains 12 residues.

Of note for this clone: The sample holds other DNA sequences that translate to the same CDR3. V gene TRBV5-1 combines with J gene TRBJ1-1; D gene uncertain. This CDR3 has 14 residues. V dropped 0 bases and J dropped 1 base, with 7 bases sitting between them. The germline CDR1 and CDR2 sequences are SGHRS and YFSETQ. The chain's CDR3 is CASSLDKPNTEAFF. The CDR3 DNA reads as TGCGCCAGCAGCTTGGACAAACCGAACACTGAAGCTTTCTTT.

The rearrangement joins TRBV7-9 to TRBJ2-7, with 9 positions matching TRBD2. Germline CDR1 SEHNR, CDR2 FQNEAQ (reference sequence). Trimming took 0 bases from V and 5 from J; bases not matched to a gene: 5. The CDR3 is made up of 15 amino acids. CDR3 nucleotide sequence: TGTGCCAGCAGCTTAGCGGGTAGCGGGAGCCACGAGCAGTACTTC. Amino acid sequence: CASSLAGSGSHEQYF.

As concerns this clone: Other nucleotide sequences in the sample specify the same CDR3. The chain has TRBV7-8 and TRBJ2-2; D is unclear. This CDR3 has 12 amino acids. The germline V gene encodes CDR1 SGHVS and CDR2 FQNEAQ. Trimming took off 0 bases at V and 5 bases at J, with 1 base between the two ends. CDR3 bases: TGTGCCAGCAGCTTAGCGACCGGGGAGCTGTTTTTT. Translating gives CASSLATGELFF.

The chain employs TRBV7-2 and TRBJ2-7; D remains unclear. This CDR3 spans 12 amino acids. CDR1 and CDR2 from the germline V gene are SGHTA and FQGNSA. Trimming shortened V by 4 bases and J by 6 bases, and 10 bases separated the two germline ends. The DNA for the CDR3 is TGTGCCAGCAGCTCCCTACGCGCCGAGCAGTACTTC. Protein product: CASSSLRAEQYF.

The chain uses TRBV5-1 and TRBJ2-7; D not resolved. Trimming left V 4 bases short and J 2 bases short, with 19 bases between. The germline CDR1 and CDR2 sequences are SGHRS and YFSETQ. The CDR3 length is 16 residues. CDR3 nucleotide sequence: TGCGCCAGCAGCGTAACAAACCTGGACCCAACCTACGAGCAGTACTTC. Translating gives CASSVTNLDPTYEQYF.

In DNA, the CDR3 is TGCGCCAGCAGCCCGGGGGGTCATGACATTCAGTACTTC. Its protein product is CASSPGGHDIQYF. The chain employs TRBV5-1 and TRBJ2-4; TRBD2 matches at 7 bases. The junction had 6 bases not matched to a gene; V was cut back by 4 bases and J by 8 bases. The CDR3 is 13 residues long. The germline V gene has CDR1 SGHRS and CDR2 YFSETQ.

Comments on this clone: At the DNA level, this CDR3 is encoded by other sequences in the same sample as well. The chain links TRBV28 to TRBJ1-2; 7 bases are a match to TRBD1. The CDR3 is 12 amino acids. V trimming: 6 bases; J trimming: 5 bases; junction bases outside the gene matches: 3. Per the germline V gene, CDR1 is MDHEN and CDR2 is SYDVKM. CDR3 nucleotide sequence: TGTGCCAGCAGCTTCAGGGGGTATGGCTACACCTTC. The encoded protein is CASSFRGYGYTF.

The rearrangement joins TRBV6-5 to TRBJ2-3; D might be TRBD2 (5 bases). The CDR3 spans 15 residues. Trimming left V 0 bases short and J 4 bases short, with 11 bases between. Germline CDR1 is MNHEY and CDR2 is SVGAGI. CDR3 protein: CASSYSRGLADTQYF. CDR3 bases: TGTGCCAGCAGTTACTCGAGAGGGCTCGCAGATACGCAGTATTTT.

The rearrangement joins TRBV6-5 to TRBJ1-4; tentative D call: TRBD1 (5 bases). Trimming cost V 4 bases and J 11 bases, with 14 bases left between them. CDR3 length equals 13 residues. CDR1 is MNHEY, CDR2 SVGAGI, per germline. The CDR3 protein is CASSSPPGRKLFF. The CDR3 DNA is TGTGCCAGCAGTTCCCCCCCGGGGCGGAAACTGTTTTTT.

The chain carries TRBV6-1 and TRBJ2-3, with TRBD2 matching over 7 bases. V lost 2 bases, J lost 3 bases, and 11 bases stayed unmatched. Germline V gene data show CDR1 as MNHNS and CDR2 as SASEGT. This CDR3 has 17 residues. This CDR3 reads CASSERPGRGSTDTQYF. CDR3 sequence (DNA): TGTGCCAGCAGTGAAAGGCCGGGGAGGGGTTCTACAGATACGCAGTATTTT.